The 15 T cell receptor beta chains reported below all come from one sample, sequenced in a study. TCRdb reanalysed the 5' RACE reads using MiXCR and keeps one entry per CDR3 protein. The sample consists of fewer than 60,000 distinct CDR3 sequences, roughly 28% of them appearing once. Sequencing was performed on naive CD4+ T cells sorted from blood. The sample's subset: naive CD4+ T cells, CD4+CD45RA+CD25-. These receptors were collected from a female donor with breast cancer.

The genes are TRBV6-1 and TRBJ1-4, with D uncertain. V was shortened by 2 bases and J by 8 bases, with 9 bases between the two germline ends. CDR3 length: 13 amino acids. The V gene's germline CDR1 is MNHNS and CDR2 SASEGT. The CDR3 bases are TGTGCCAGCAGTGAACAGGTGGAAGAAAAACTGTTTTTT. It encodes CASSEQVEEKLFF.

This clonotype was recorded a few times. The gene calls are TRBV20-1 and TRBJ1-2; unclear D gene. The CDR3 is 13 residues long. CDR1 is DFQATT and CDR2 is SNEGSKA in the germline V gene (reference sequence). Trimming took off 6 bases at V and 4 bases at J, with 15 bases between the two ends. CDR3 nucleotide sequence: TGCAGTGCCACGGACCCCAGCGCCTATGGCTACACCTTC. Its translation: CSATDPSAYGYTF.

Judged by abundance, this clonotype is medium-sized. The chain has TRBV29-1 and TRBJ1-2; D not resolved. This CDR3 region has 10 residues. Trimming shortened V by 3 bases and J by 1 base, and 0 bases separated the two germline ends. The germline CDR1 and CDR2 sequences are SQVTM and ANQGSEA. The CDR3 coding sequence is TGCAGCGTTGATAACTATGGCTACACCTTC. It codes for CSVDNYGYTF.

The chain couples TRBV7-2 to TRBJ2-1; 9 positions agree with TRBD2. The CDR3 extends over 15 amino acids. J gave up 6 bases and V 5 bases, and 8 bases lay outside the gene matches. CDR1 SGHTA and CDR2 FQGNSA come from the germline V gene. CDR3 nucleotides: TGTGCCAGCAGCCGACAAACAGCGGGAGGCAATGAGCAGTTCTTC. It yields the protein CASSRQTAGGNEQFF. The full variable domain, rest sourced from reference TRBV7-2 and TRBJ2-1, is GAGVSQSPSNKVTEKGKDVELRCDPISGHTALYWYRQSLGQGLEFLIYFQGNSAPDKSGLPSDRFSAERTGGSVSTLTIQRTQQEDSAVYLCASSRQTAGGNEQFFGPGTRLTVL.

The CDR3 region is CSARGGDFNQPQHF. Here the CDR3 DNA reads TGCAGTGCTAGAGGAGGGGACTTCAATCAGCCCCAGCATTTT. The chain recombines TRBV20-1 with TRBJ1-5, with a tentative D call TRBD1 (5 bases). The CDR3 contains 14 residues. V lost 1 base and J lost 3, with 10 bases in between. Looked up from germline, CDR1 is DFQATT and CDR2 is SNEGSKA (reference sequence).

The chain employs TRBV20-1 and TRBJ2-5; 10 bases fit TRBD2. The CDR3 spans 16 residues. V was pared by 0 bases and J by 5 bases, with 9 bases of the junction left unmatched. Germline lookup yields CDR1 DFQATT and CDR2 SNEGSKA (reference sequence). The CDR3 here is CSARDLLAGVGETQYF. The CDR3 nucleotides are TGCAGTGCTAGAGATCTCCTAGCGGGAGTAGGGGAGACCCAGTACTTC.

This clonotype was counted between two and nine times. The V call is TRBV5-1, the J call TRBJ1-1; D gene uncertain. The CDR3 consists of 16 residues. The germline gives CDR1 SGHRS, CDR2 YFSETQ. V was clipped by 4 bases and J by 1 base, with 17 bases between them. The CDR3 DNA follows: TGCGCCAGCAGCACGATGGGCGGAACTAAGAACACTGAAGCTTTCTTT. Protein product: CASSTMGGTKNTEAFF.

The chain has TRBV5-6 and TRBJ2-7; D possibly corresponds to TRBD2 (6 bases). CDR3 length: 14 amino acids. V dropped 2 bases and J dropped 3 bases, with 12 bases sitting between them. CDR1 SGHDT and CDR2 YYEEEE come from the germline V gene. The CDR3 loop is CASSLSGSYYEQYF. CDR3 in DNA: TGTGCCAGCAGCTTAAGCGGGTCCTACTACGAGCAGTACTTC.

This clonotype was seen more than once but under ten times. The CDR3 DNA reads TGCAGCGTTAATCCACGATTGAACACTGAAGCTTTCTTT. The encoded protein is CSVNPRLNTEAFF. The J gene is TRBJ1-1, the V gene TRBV29-1; D gene uncertain. The V and J ends lost 5 bases and 0 bases respectively, with 10 bases between them. Looked up from germline, CDR1 is SQVTM and CDR2 is ANQGSEA. The CDR3 loop spans 13 amino acids.

The V gene is TRBV7-7, the J gene TRBJ2-7; TRBD2 agrees at 7 bases. Germline V gene lookup returns CDR1 SSHAT and CDR2 FNYEAQ (reference sequence). This CDR3 has 14 amino acids. Trimming cost V 1 base and J 5 bases; bases outside gene matches: 5. CDR3 protein: CASSLGGDYNEQYF. The CDR3 DNA reads TGTGCCAGCAGCTTAGGGGGGGACTATAACGAGCAGTACTTC.

This clonotype was seen a handful of times. The chain combines TRBV3-1 with TRBJ2-1, with TRBD2 matching 7 bases. Germline V gene data show CDR1 as LGHDT and CDR2 as YNNKEL (reference sequence). The CDR3 contains 13 residues. The ends lost 3 bases at V and 7 bases at J; junction bases unmatched: 3. The CDR3: CASSHDGRNEQFF. In DNA form, the CDR3 reads TGTGCCAGCAGCCACGACGGGAGGAATGAGCAGTTCTTC.

This clonotype was seen a few times. The CDR3 DNA sequence: TGTGCCAGCAGCTCGGAGGGACAGGGCACGGGCTATGGCTACACCTTC. This gives the protein CASSSEGQGTGYGYTF. The genes are TRBV7-8 and TRBJ1-2; 9 bases agree with TRBD1. The V segment lost 4 bases and the J segment 4 bases; nucleotides outside the gene matches: 10. The germline gives CDR1 SGHVS, CDR2 FQNEAQ. The CDR3 is 16 amino acids.

As regards this clonotype: The junction differs from germline at one of its ends, possibly a read error. V gene TRBV12-3 or TRBV12-4 combines with J gene TRBJ1-5; tentatively, D is TRBD1 (6 bases). The CDR3 covers 14 residues. The CDR3: CTSSLDSINQPQHF. CDR3 sequence (DNA): TGTACCAGCAGTTTGGACAGCATCAATCAGCCCCAGCATTTT.

This rearrangement joins TRBV7-9 to TRBJ2-5; TRBD1 might be the D (5 bases). The CDR3 has 13 amino acids. Germline lookup yields CDR1 SEHNR and CDR2 FQNEAQ (reference sequence). Trimming took off 6 bases at V and 2 bases at J, with 10 bases between the two ends. This CDR3 reads CASRRQIQETQYF. The DNA of the CDR3 is TGTGCCAGCAGACGACAGATACAAGAGACCCAGTACTTC.

This clonotype is labeled medium-sized. The rearrangement uses TRBV12-3 or TRBV12-4 and TRBJ2-7; 9 bases are shared with TRBD1. V was clipped by 7 bases and J by 5 bases; unmatched bases: 6. The CDR3 is 13 residues long. CDR3 nucleotide sequence: TGTGCCAGCATCCCGGGGACAGGGAACGAGCAGTACTTC. Translation: CASIPGTGNEQYF.